Below are 6 T cell receptor beta chains sequenced from a single sample in a study of blood T cell repertoires in COVID-19. Assay: immunoSEQ multiplex PCR; the TCRdb copy retains only in-frame clones and omits some. Seen here are tens of thousands of clones, over 70% observed once, and the top ten hold 10%. The sequenced sample was peripheral blood. These receptor sequences come from a man younger than 40 with COVID-19, enrolled during active disease.

This sequence joins TRBV5-4 and TRBJ2-7; D is possibly TRBD1 (5 bases). Per the germline V gene, CDR1 is SGHNT and CDR2 is YYREEE (reference sequence). CDR3 length equals 14 residues. The V and J ends lost 0 bases and 3 bases respectively, with 10 bases between them. CDR3 DNA: TGTGCCAGCAGCTTGGGGCAGGGCATCTACGAGCAGTACTTC. The encoded protein is CASSLGQGIYEQYF.

CDR3 in amino acids: CASSSRTSGSTGELFF. CDR3 in DNA: TGTGCCAGCAGCTCTAGGACTAGCGGGAGTACCGGGGAGCTGTTTTTT. The gene calls are TRBV11-3 and TRBJ2-2, with 13 bases matching TRBD2. The CDR3 is made up of 16 amino acids. V lost 4 bases to trimming and J lost 5 bases; unmatched junction nucleotides: 4. Germline V gene data show CDR1 as SGHNT and CDR2 as YENEEA. The variable domain in full, completed from reference TRBV11-3 and TRBJ2-2, reads EAGVVQSPRYKIIEKKQPVAFWCNPISGHNTLYWYLQNLGQGPELLIRYENEEAVDDSQLPKDRFSAERLKGVDSTLKIQPAELGDSAVYLCASSSRTSGSTGELFFGEGSRLTVL.

The chain carries TRBV27 and TRBJ1-1; D ambiguous. CDR1 is MNHEY, CDR2 SMNVEV, per germline (reference sequence). The CDR3 is 12 amino acids. V was clipped by 5 bases and J by 1 base, with 5 bases between them. CDR3 region: CASSTANTEAFF. The CDR3 DNA sequence: TGTGCCAGCAGTACAGCGAACACTGAAGCTTTCTTT.

This rearrangement joins TRBV7-9 to TRBJ1-1; D might be TRBD1 (5 bases). The germline gives CDR1 SEHNR, CDR2 FQNEAQ (reference sequence). CDR3 size: 14 residues. V lost 0 bases and J 2 bases, leaving 7 bases between the germline ends. CDR3 DNA sequence: TGTGCCAGCAGCTTAGCACAGGATAACACTGAAGCTTTCTTT. Amino acids: CASSLAQDNTEAFF.

The chain employs TRBV6-2 or TRBV6-3 and TRBJ2-2, with D unclear. V lost 5 bases, J lost 3 bases, and 7 bases lay in between. The CDR3 extends over 13 amino acids. CDR1 and CDR2 (germline): MNHEY, SVGEGT. The CDR3 loop is CASSPLHTGELFF. CDR3 sequence (DNA): TGTGCCAGCAGTCCCCTCCACACCGGGGAGCTGTTTTTT.

This chain connects TRBV5-6 to TRBJ2-1; TRBD2 aligns across 7 bases. CDR3 size: 17 residues. V lost 4 bases and J lost 2; bases outside the gene matches: 12. Germline V gives CDR1 SGHDT, CDR2 YYEEEE. In DNA form, the CDR3 reads TGTGCCAGCAGCCCGAGGGGTAACGGGAGGCCCTACAATGAGCAGTTCTTC. It yields the protein CASSPRGNGRPYNEQFF.